This TCR beta chain comes out of a study of blood T cells in healthy people across ages. Study results and caveats: Unknown CMV status may confound age-related changes in expanded clones.

They isolated at least 7 million PBMCs from each sample. A second roughly 6 to 12 cycle PCR used barcoded and J-beta primers. TCRdb analysed the 5' RACE reads with MiXCR anew, one entry per CDR3 protein. The sample lists hundreds of thousands of distinct CDR3 sequences, 20% to 25% occurring once. As regards this clonotype: The antigen is undetermined.

The TCR was taken from a man aged 65-85 years in good health. The specimen was blood.

This CDR3 reads CASRPNRGLADTQYF. CDR3 nucleotide sequence: TGTGCCAGCAGGCCCAACAGGGGGTTAGCAGATACGCAGTATTTT. The V and J genes are TRBV6-2 or TRBV6-3 and TRBJ2-3, with 8 bases lining up with TRBD1. Losses at the gene ends were 6 bases for V and 4 bases for J; bases not matched to a gene: 9. CDR1 MNHEY and CDR2 SVGEGT come from the germline V gene. The CDR3 consists of 15 residues.